Presented here are 5 T cell receptor beta chains from one specimen sequenced in a study of blood T cells in healthy people across ages. Together with a sample-barcoded 5' primer, a J-beta primer mix was included in a second PCR lasting about 7 to 12 cycles. TCRdb processed the 5' RACE reads anew with MiXCR; each CDR3 protein has one entry. The sample records roughly 730,000 distinct CDR3 sequences, roughly 56% being singletons. The specimen was blood. The receptors come from a man in his forties in good health.

The chain recombines TRBV9 with TRBJ1-4; D ambiguous. This CDR3 has 17 residues. Per the germline V gene, CDR1 is SGDLS and CDR2 is YYNGEE. V shed 4 bases and J shed 0 bases, with 16 bases lying between them. DNA of the CDR3: TGTGCCAGCAGCCTCGAGGATCCAGCCGCAACTAATGAAAAACTGTTTTTT. Its protein product is CASSLEDPAATNEKLFF.

J is TRBJ1-1 and V is TRBV20-1; possibly TRBD1 for D (5 bases). The germline V gene has CDR1 DFQATT and CDR2 SNEGSKA (reference sequence). The CDR3 loop spans 11 amino acids. V lost 3 bases and J lost 11, with 13 bases in between. The CDR3 spells CSASPGPSAFF. The CDR3 region has the DNA TGCAGTGCTAGCCCAGGGCCCTCTGCTTTCTTT.

The J gene is TRBJ2-3, the V gene TRBV7-8; TRBD2 agrees at 8 bases. Germline V gene sequence: CDR1 SGHVS, CDR2 FQNEAQ. Germline trimming cut 5 bases from V and 2 bases from J; bases unmatched to any gene: 12. This CDR3 is built from 17 residues. The CDR3 sequence is CASSPKVSGRYTDTQYF. CDR3 nucleotide sequence: TGTGCCAGCAGCCCAAAAGTGAGCGGGAGATACACAGATACGCAGTATTTT.

This clonotype has a single count. This chain uses TRBV21-1 with TRBJ1-3. TRBV21-1 is described as a pseudogene. The CDR3 is 10 amino acids. The CDR3 DNA reads TGTGCCAGCGCCGGAAACACCATATATTTT. Translating it yields CASAGNTIYF.

The chain recombines TRBV7-2 with TRBJ1-5; maybe TRBD1 (5 bases). Germline CDR1 and CDR2: SGHTA and FQGNSA. The CDR3 covers 17 residues. Trimming cost V 3 bases and J 5 bases, with 20 bases left between them. CDR3 bases: TGTGCCAGCAGCTTGAGTGGCAGGGTAGGGGAGGATCAGCCCCAGCATTTT. Translating gives CASSLSGRVGEDQPQHF.